This T cell receptor (beta chain) was obtained from a study of shared clonotypes between healthy human individuals. Sequencing was performed with immunoSEQ multiplex PCR; in TCRdb, only in-frame clones are kept and a portion is missing. This table has some 2,500,000 clones, more than 85% appearing once. The count of this clone is one. The same CDR3 arises from other DNA sequences in this sample as well. This sequence originates from a man aged 18 to 30 in good health. Some clones in this sample may be carry-over from other donors' samples. The sample taken for sequencing was naive CD4+ T cells from PBMCs. Subset noted: CD45RA+ positively selected.

Written as DNA, the CDR3 is TGTGCCAGCTCACCACAACAGGGGGCCAATCAGCCCCAGCATTTT. Translating it yields CASSPQQGANQPQHF. V is TRBV18 and J is TRBJ1-5; 9 bases fit TRBD1. V trimming: 1 base; J trimming: 3 bases; junction bases outside the gene matches: 1. The CDR3 is made up of 15 amino acids. Germline-derived CDR1 and CDR2 are KGHSH and LQKENI.